The present T cell receptor beta chain was sequenced within a study of blood T cell repertoires in COVID-19 (dated by TCRdb to 2019 to 2021). Regarding the research as a whole: Collaborator samples came from the United States, Italy and Spain and covered acute and convalescent phases of COVID-19. The prospective study material was composed of cDNA or gDNA derived from T cells, B-cell-depleted T cells, or PBMCs. Deeply sampled blood TCRbeta repertoires from subjects exposed to, actively infected with, or recovered from COVID-19 were included in the dataset. The repertoires were released in a freely available public database intended as a resource for research on the immune response to SARS-CoV-2. Samples were obtained from the ongoing ImmuneRACE study (first 160 participants) and from 1,000 to 1,500 subjects provided by 6 global collaborators. A de-identified subject ID, COVID-19 status, age in years and sex were almost always included in the sample metadata. HLA class I and class II types, where available, came from metadata supplied by the sample provider rather than from assay-based typing. Broader findings and caveats from the paper: The quantity of clinical and demographic metadata differed by source and by participant and was supplied without curation.

Inclusive of the bounding cysteine and phenylalanine, the CDR3 is 12 residues long. The kept DNA is CDR3 alone, 36 bases in frame from the first base. The trim is 7 bases for V and 1 base for J, with a gap of 7 bases between the germline ends. From a lookup of the germline V gene, CDR1 and CDR2 are MDHEN and SYDVKM. At one collaborating source in Seattle, patients were enrolled during active infection and were followed longitudinally through the course of disease. Whole blood was collected in K2EDTA tubes by collaborating institutions according to the institutions' own protocols. For TCRbeta analysis, collaborators shipped samples as frozen whole blood, isolated PBMCs, or DNA extracted from either of those sample types. Details on this clone: The antigen it recognizes is unknown. Per-nucleotide qualities are absent, and no much larger clonotype sits a single base away.

The immunoSEQ Assay, a bias-controlled multiplex PCR, was used to amplify TCRbeta CDR3 regions from genomic DNA. Per the source publication's procedure: Within the assay, amplification of reference gene primers was used to estimate how many nucleated cells each sample contained. To quantify the absolute abundance of each unique TCRbeta CDR3 rearrangement, sequence reads were collapsed and filtered. Productive Simpson clonality was computed per sample as the square root of Simpson's diversity index over productive rearrangements. TCRdb provides this immuneACCESS table in a form limited to in-frame rearrangements. Some clones are lacking; in checked studies, under half of them reflect an unresolved V gene, and why the rest are absent is not known. V, J and clone size reflect that table, while D and trimming were determined from the DNA. The sample records hundreds of thousands of clones, around 88% of which are singletons. About 5.9% of the sample goes to the ten largest clones.

This TCR was recovered from a woman aged 25 to 39 with COVID-19, enrolled during active disease. The sequenced material came from peripheral blood. The chain is assembled from TRBV28 and TRBJ1-1, with no D gene named confidently. The CDR3 has the sequence CASNEGNTEAFF. The DNA sequence is as follows: TGTGCCAGCAACGAGGGGAACACTGAAGCTTTCTTT.